These 2 T cell receptor beta chains were sequenced from one sample in a study of T-cell reconstitution after alpha-beta-depleted transplantation in children. Unique molecular identifiers were built into the TCRbeta library. Using its own MiXCR run on the PCR reads, TCRdb lists one record per CDR3 protein. The sample consists of 200,000 or so distinct CDR3 sequences, about 6% of them appearing once. This specimen consisted of PBMCs, obtained before TCRalphabeta/CD19-depleted stem cell transplant. These receptors all stem from a girl less than two years old with combined immunodeficiency, due to receive a stem cell transplant.

This clonotype came up a few times. This sequence joins TRBV7-9 and TRBJ2-7; 8 positions agree with TRBD2. V lost 5 bases, J lost 2 bases, and 5 bases stayed unmatched. This CDR3 contains 14 residues. The V gene's germline CDR1 is SEHNR and CDR2 FQNEAQ (reference sequence). CDR3 loop: CASSPSGGPYEQYF. The DNA of the CDR3 is TGTGCCAGCAGCCCCAGCGGGGGTCCCTACGAGCAGTACTTC.

This clonotype was picked up many times. The chain has TRBV20-1 and TRBJ2-7; D gene unclear. There are 12 residues in the CDR3. The V end lost 3 bases, the J end lost 4 bases, and 10 bases lay between the germline ends. Germline V CDR1 and CDR2: DFQATT, SNEGSKA (reference sequence). The CDR3 nucleotides read TGCAGTGCTAGGGAATCCGGGTACGAGCAGTACTTC. This codes for CSARESGYEQYF.